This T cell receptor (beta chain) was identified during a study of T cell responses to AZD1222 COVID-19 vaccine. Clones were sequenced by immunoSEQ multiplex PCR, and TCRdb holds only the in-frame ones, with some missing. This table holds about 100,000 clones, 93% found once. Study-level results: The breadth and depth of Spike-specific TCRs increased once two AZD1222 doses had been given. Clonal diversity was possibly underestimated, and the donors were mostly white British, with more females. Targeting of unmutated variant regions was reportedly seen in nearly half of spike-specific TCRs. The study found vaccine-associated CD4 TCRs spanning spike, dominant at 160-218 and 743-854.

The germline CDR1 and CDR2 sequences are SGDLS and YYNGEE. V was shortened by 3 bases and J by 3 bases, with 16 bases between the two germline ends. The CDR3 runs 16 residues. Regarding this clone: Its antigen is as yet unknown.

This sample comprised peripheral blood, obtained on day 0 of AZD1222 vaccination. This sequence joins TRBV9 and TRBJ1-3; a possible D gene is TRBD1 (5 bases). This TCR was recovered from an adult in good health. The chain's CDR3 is CASSALEGRSGNTIYF. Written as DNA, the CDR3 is TGTGCCAGCAGCGCCCTCGAGGGGAGAAGTGGAAACACCATATATTTT. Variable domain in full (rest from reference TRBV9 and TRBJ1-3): DSGVTQTPKHLITATGQRVTLRCSPRSGDLSVYWYQQSLDQGLQFLIQYYNGEERAKGNILERFSAQQFPDLHSELNLSSLELGDSALYFCASSALEGRSGNTIYFGEGSWLTVV.